The 26 T cell receptor beta chains listed next were all sequenced from one sample in a study of CXCR3-negative and CXCR3-positive naive CD8 T cells. General study points: CXCR3-expressing naive cells carried TRB CDR3s more hydrophobic than those of CXCR3-negative naive cells.

Their antigen targets remain unknown. With UMI labels, 5' RACE was used to prepare the TRB cDNA libraries. TCRdb re-called the 5' RACE reads, yielding one record per CDR3 amino acid sequence without DNA. Recorded here are roughly 120,000 distinct CDR3 sequences; the top ten clones represent about 0.54%. The specimen sequenced was naive CXCR3+ CD8+ T cells from blood. Subset meaning: CD45RO-CCR7+CD27+CD95- naive CD8+ T cells expressing CXCR3 (TNR3+). The receptors stem from a human donor in good health. Some clones in this sample may be carry-over from other donors' samples.

The chain couples TRBV6-5 to TRBJ2-1; there is no DNA to check the TCRdb D call of TRBD1. CDR3 length: 15 residues. Germline CDR1 reads MNHEY; CDR2 reads SVGAGI. The CDR3 spells CASSHNFGAQVEQFF.

The chain uses TRBV2 and TRBJ2-7. The germline gives CDR1 SNHLY, CDR2 FYNNEI. This CDR3 has 12 amino acids. CDR3 amino acids: CASSDGFYEQYF.

The rearrangement uses TRBV7-9 and TRBJ2-4; TCRdb reports TRBD1, a call that lacks DNA to check it against. The germline V gene encodes CDR1 SEHNR and CDR2 FQNEAQ (reference sequence). The CDR3 runs to 12 residues. The CDR3 is CASSPLQDIQYF.

This chain joins TRBV19 and TRBJ1-1; TCRdb calls TRBD1, which cannot be checked without DNA. The germline CDR1 and CDR2 sequences are LNHDA and SQIVND (reference sequence). There are 13 residues in the CDR3. CDR3 in amino acids: CASEGAGNTEAFF.

The V gene is TRBV11-2, the J gene TRBJ2-3; checking the TCRdb D call of TRBD2 is not possible without DNA. The germline gives CDR1 SGHAT, CDR2 FQNNGV. This CDR3 is 15 amino acids long. CDR3 sequence: CASSLEVLGRDTQYF.

The chain links TRBV5-1 to TRBJ2-7; TCRdb indicates TRBD1, and absent DNA this call remains unverified. The CDR3 length is 14 residues. Germline V gives CDR1 SGHRS, CDR2 YFSETQ. The CDR3 loop reads CASSPPEKLNEQYF.

The V and J genes are TRBV23-1 and TRBJ2-1; the TCRdb call, TRBD1, lacks DNA for checking. TRBV23-1 qualifies as an ORF whose function is uncertain. This CDR3 region has 14 residues. CDR3: CASCRDRAYNEQFF.

The V gene is TRBV5-6, the J gene TRBJ1-1; TCRdb gives TRBD1 as the D gene, but with no DNA this cannot be confirmed. This CDR3 is built from 13 residues. Germline lookup yields CDR1 SGHDT and CDR2 YYEEEE. The CDR3 loop reads CASSLKGETEAFF.

This chain uses TRBV24-1 with TRBJ2-1; TCRdb proposes TRBD2, but this gene call is untestable without DNA. Germline lookup yields CDR1 KGHDR and CDR2 SFDVKD. The CDR3 extends over 16 amino acids. The CDR3 is CATSDPRTSVGNEQFF.

The chain links TRBV20-1 to TRBJ1-6. This CDR3 spans 13 amino acids. Per the germline V gene, CDR1 is DFQATT and CDR2 is SNEGSKA (reference sequence). CDR3: CSASLRGNSPLHF.

The gene calls are TRBV28 and TRBJ2-3; lacking DNA, the TRBD1 call made by TCRdb goes unchecked. The germline gives CDR1 MDHEN, CDR2 SYDVKM. The CDR3 extends over 16 amino acids. The CDR3 is CASSFRAGEWSDTQYF.

CDR3: CASSQDRYAYNEQFF. The chain uses TRBV14 and TRBJ2-1. The CDR3 has 15 amino acids. Germline CDR1 and CDR2: SGHDN and FVKESK.

The V call is TRBV10-2, the J call TRBJ1-2; TCRdb outputs TRBD1, but without DNA this stays unchecked. The CDR3 is made up of 16 amino acids. CDR1 and CDR2 (germline): WSHSY, SAAADI. The CDR3 is CASSESLAGGFYGYTF.

The chain joins TRBV29-1 to TRBJ1-5; TCRdb picks TRBD1, but there is no DNA to check that call. The length of the CDR3 is 13 residues. Germline CDR1 SQVTM, CDR2 ANQGSEA. The CDR3 is CSVVGGGNQPQHF.

V gene TRBV7-6 combines with J gene TRBJ1-5; TCRdb's D call of TRBD1 is untestable without DNA. Looked up from germline, CDR1 is SGHVS and CDR2 is FNYEAQ. The CDR3 contains 15 residues. CDR3: CASSSNPGGSVAQHF.

The chain links TRBV10-3 to TRBJ1-1; the TCRdb call, TRBD1, lacks DNA for checking. The CDR3 contains 14 residues. CDR1 and CDR2 (germline): ENHRY, SYGVKD. The CDR3 loop reads CAIKNGPGNTEAFF.

The chain employs TRBV7-9 and TRBJ1-1. Germline lookup yields CDR1 SEHNR and CDR2 FQNEAQ (reference sequence). The CDR3 consists of 13 residues. The CDR3 spells CASSLSLDTEAFF.

The CDR3 here is CASSLSQGGSYNEQFF. The V call is TRBV28, the J call TRBJ2-1; no DNA is available, so the TRBD1 call from TCRdb remains unchecked. Per germline, CDR1 MDHEN and CDR2 SYDVKM. The length of the CDR3 is 16 residues.

The chain carries TRBV2 and TRBJ2-1; the D call of TRBD2 rests on TCRdb alone, since no DNA is present to check it. CDR1 and CDR2 (germline): SNHLY, FYNNEI. CDR3 length: 16 amino acids. The CDR3 spells CASSEVLAEPNNEQFF.

The CDR3 loop reads CASSQDTTSSYEQYF. The chain has TRBV4-1 and TRBJ2-7. The CDR3 runs to 15 residues. Per germline, CDR1 MGHRA and CDR2 YSYEKL.

The J gene is TRBJ2-7, the V gene TRBV11-1; as DNA is missing, the TRBD1 call by TCRdb cannot be tested. Germline values: CDR1 SGHAT, CDR2 FQDESV (reference sequence). The CDR3 contains 14 residues. The CDR3: CASSFQGSSYEQYF.

This sequence joins TRBV23-1 and TRBJ2-7. TRBV23-1 is identified as an open reading frame with a role that is uncertain. The CDR3 length is 16 residues. This CDR3 reads CASSQGGPHVFYEQYF.

The CDR3 is CASSYVLDTDTQYF. V is TRBV6-5 and J is TRBJ2-3. CDR1 is MNHEY, CDR2 SVGAGI, per germline. The CDR3 sequence is 14 residues long.

The chain employs TRBV4-3 and TRBJ2-7; no DNA is available, so the TRBD1 call from TCRdb remains unchecked. Germline V CDR1 and CDR2: LGHNA, YSLEER. CDR3 length: 15 residues. The CDR3 is CASSQATGVGYEQYF.

V is TRBV29-1 and J is TRBJ1-2; TCRdb's D gene call, TRBD1, goes unchecked for lack of DNA. Per germline, CDR1 SQVTM and CDR2 ANQGSEA. This CDR3 is built from 13 residues. CDR3 region: CSVEGGAVYGYTF.

The chain links TRBV12-3 or TRBV12-4 to TRBJ2-7. The CDR3 length is 12 residues. The CDR3 is CASSFLVDEQYF.